One sample yielded the 9 T cell receptor beta chains listed below, sequenced in a study of blood T cell repertoires in COVID-19. The protocol was immunoSEQ multiplex PCR, while the TCRdb copy is restricted to in-frame clones and leaves out a portion. The sample contains some 100,000 clones, about 77% of which appear only once. Sequenced input: peripheral blood. The receptors originated from a woman in her 70s with acute or convalescent COVID-19.

The J gene is TRBJ1-2, the V gene TRBV3-1 (or the pseudogene TRBV3-2); D is possibly TRBD1 (6 bases). V was cut by 0 bases and J by 6 bases, with 14 bases left in between. The CDR3 sequence is 15 residues long. Germline-derived CDR1 and CDR2 are LGHDT and YNNKEL (reference sequence). CDR3 sequence: CASSQDPIGGDGYTF. CDR3 sequence (DNA): TGTGCCAGCAGCCAAGATCCTATAGGGGGAGATGGCTACACCTTC.

The chain couples TRBV9 to TRBJ1-1; 7 bases are a match to TRBD1. The CDR3 sequence is 14 residues long. Per germline, CDR1 SGDLS and CDR2 YYNGEE. V was pared by 4 bases and J by 0 bases, with 3 bases of the junction left unmatched. CDR3 region: CASSPDRVNTEAFF. CDR3 DNA: TGTGCCAGCAGCCCAGACAGGGTGAACACTGAAGCTTTCTTT. The full variable domain, rest sourced from reference TRBV9 and TRBJ1-1, is DSGVTQTPKHLITATGQRVTLRCSPRSGDLSVYWYQQSLDQGLQFLIQYYNGEERAKGNILERFSAQQFPDLHSELNLSSLELGDSALYFCASSPDRVNTEAFFGQGTRLTVV.

In its sample, this clone was seen once. This chain connects TRBV24-1 to TRBJ1-1; 8 bases fit TRBD1. The V and J ends lost 2 bases and 8 bases, in that order; junction bases with no gene match: 0. CDR3 length: 12 amino acids. Germline CDR1 reads KGHDR; CDR2 reads SFDVKD. Written as DNA, the CDR3 is TGTGCCACCAGTGATTACAGGGGGGAAGCTTTCTTT. The encoded protein is CATSDYRGEAFF.

This sequence joins TRBV6-5 and TRBJ1-1; 12 bases are shared with TRBD1. After removal of 5 bases from V and 11 bases from J, the junction contained 6 bases not matched to a gene. The CDR3 totals 13 residues. Per the germline V gene, CDR1 is MNHEY and CDR2 is SVGAGI. CDR3: CASSPGTGGWAFF. The DNA of the CDR3 is TGTGCCAGCAGTCCCGGGACAGGGGGCTGGGCTTTCTTT.

The rearrangement joins TRBV30 to TRBJ1-2; 12 bases align to TRBD1. In germline, CDR1 is GTSNPN, CDR2 SVGIG (reference sequence). V gave up 3 bases and J gave up 14 bases; unmatched junction bases: 10. The CDR3 is 13 residues long. In DNA, the CDR3 is TGTGCCTGGAGCCCACCGGGACAGGGGGCGCATACCTTC. It codes for CAWSPPGQGAHTF.

V gene TRBV5-1 combines with J gene TRBJ2-2; D ambiguous. CDR1 is SGHRS and CDR2 is YFSETQ in the germline V gene. The CDR3 has 14 residues. The ends were cut back, 0 bases at V and 7 bases at J, with 10 bases in the middle. In nucleotides, the CDR3 is TGCGCCAGCAGCTTGGCCAGGTTCGACGGGGAGCTGTTTTTT. It encodes CASSLARFDGELFF.

The rearrangement uses TRBV5-1 and TRBJ1-6; TRBD1 agrees at 10 bases. The V and J ends lost 8 bases and 6 bases, in that order; junction bases with no gene match: 14. Germline V CDR1 and CDR2: SGHRS, YFSETQ. This CDR3 contains 17 residues. CDR3 in DNA: TGCGCCAGTTCGACAGGGGGCGCTTTTAGAATTAATTCACCCCTCCACTTT. The encoded protein is CASSTGGAFRINSPLHF. The whole variable domain, remainder taken from reference TRBV5-1 and TRBJ1-6, is KAGVTQTPRYLIKTRGQQVTLSCSPISGHRSVSWYQQTPGQGLQFLFEYFSETQRNKGNFPGRFSGRQFSNSRSEMNVSTLELGDSALYLCASSTGGAFRINSPLHFGNGTRLTVT.

The V gene is TRBV7-9, the J gene TRBJ2-3; D is perhaps TRBD1 (5 bases). CDR3 length equals 15 residues. Germline CDR1 and CDR2: SEHNR and FQNEAQ (reference sequence). The germline V and J ends were trimmed by 0 bases and 4 bases, with 11 bases remaining between them. For the CDR3, the DNA is TGTGCCAGCAGCTTAGCGGGGCCGGTTGCAGATACGCAGTATTTT. Protein: CASSLAGPVADTQYF.

This clone was seen only once. The CDR3: CASREQGVGQPQHF. CDR3 DNA sequence: TGCGCCAGCAGGGAACAGGGGGTCGGTCAGCCCCAGCATTTT. The V and J genes are TRBV10-2 and TRBJ1-5; 8 nucleotides line up with TRBD1. Germline CDR1 and CDR2: WSHSY and SAAADI. CDR3 length equals 14 residues. J gave up 6 bases and V 6 bases, and 7 bases lay outside the gene matches.